This T cell receptor beta chain was sequenced during a study of shared clonotypes between healthy human individuals. TCRdb's table, derived via immunoSEQ multiplex PCR, lists solely in-frame clones and lacks some. The table records about 2.2 million clones, around 93% of them present only once. With 3 bases removed from V and 1 base from J, the gap between germline ends came to 10 bases. In germline, CDR1 is SGHKS, CDR2 YYEKEE (reference sequence). The CDR3 is 14 amino acids. Terminally differentiated effector memory CD45RA+ cells were excluded by CCR7 positive selection of CD45RO-negative cells. Every donor, a Caucasian adult, lived in Nashville, Tennessee.

This clonotype was sampled from a man aged 18 to 29 in good health. Some clones in this sample may be carry-over from other donors' samples. V gene TRBV5-5 combines with J gene TRBJ1-2; D ambiguous. Sequenced: naive CD8+ T cells from PBMCs. The CDR3 DNA sequence: TGTGCCAGCAGCTATGTCGGTGTTAACTATGGCTACACCTTC. Amino acids: CASSYVGVNYGYTF.